This T cell receptor beta chain stems from a study of early T cells in non-severe SARS-CoV-2 infection. Study conclusions and caveats: Matching against VDJdb likely underestimated virus-specific expansions, favoring anti-spike CD8.

Researchers tagged individual cDNA molecules with unique molecular identifiers. From the 5' RACE reads, TCRdb called clonotypes with MiXCR, one entry per CDR3 protein. Among roughly 50,000 distinct CDR3 sequences listed, 7.5% to 10% were seen once. The CDR3 loop spans 13 amino acids. The V and J ends lost 0 bases and 2 bases respectively, with 4 bases between them. CDR1 is SGHTA and CDR2 is FQGNSA in the germline V gene. This clonotype appeared a few times. Its antigen is as yet unknown. The source is an adult who was a healthcare worker with PCR-confirmed SARS-CoV-2 infection or an uninfected control (not recorded which). Sequenced input: whole blood. The chain recombines TRBV7-2 with TRBJ2-5; D unclear. This CDR3 reads CASSLARQETQYF. For the CDR3, the DNA is TGTGCCAGCAGCTTAGCCAGGCAAGAGACCCAGTACTTC.